Following are 20 T cell receptor beta chains from one sample sequenced in a study of CD8+ T cells in alopecia areata. As the sequencing template, cDNA was produced by extracting RNA and reverse transcribing it. Libraries were prepared by immunoSEQ multiplex PCR; TCRdb keeps only in-frame clonotypes and omits some of them. The sample gives about 99,000 clones, 55% of which show up once; 8% to 10% is in the top ten. The material sequenced was CD4+ T cells sorted from blood. The receptors derive from a human donor in good health.

The V gene is TRBV29-1, the J gene TRBJ2-7; D is perhaps TRBD1 (6 bases). V was trimmed by 0 bases and J by 3 bases, leaving 12 bases between them. There are 14 residues in the CDR3. CDR1 and CDR2 from the germline V gene are SQVTM and ANQGSEA. Here the CDR3 DNA reads TGCAGCGTTGAAGATGGGGGCAGGGGCTACGAGCAGTACTTC. Encoded protein: CSVEDGGRGYEQYF.

The J gene is TRBJ2-3, the V gene TRBV29-1; D is unclear. In germline, CDR1 is SQVTM, CDR2 ANQGSEA. V dropped 7 bases and J dropped 1 base, with 18 bases sitting between them. The CDR3 runs 15 residues. The CDR3 sequence is CSARPLETGTDTQYF. The CDR3 DNA reads as TGCAGCGCGCGACCTCTAGAGACCGGCACAGATACGCAGTATTTT.

This chain links TRBV29-1 with TRBJ2-5; 7 bases line up with TRBD1. The CDR3 totals 15 residues. J lost 5 bases, V lost 3 bases, and 12 bases had no gene match. Germline-derived CDR1 and CDR2 are SQVTM and ANQGSEA. CDR3 residues: CSVDSWTGSGETQYF. DNA of the CDR3: TGCAGCGTTGACTCATGGACAGGATCGGGGGAGACCCAGTACTTC.

The chain employs TRBV5-1 and TRBJ1-2, with 7 bases fitting TRBD1. With 3 bases clipped from V and 4 bases from J, the junction kept 9 bases outside the gene matches. The CDR3 runs to 15 residues. The germline gives CDR1 SGHRS, CDR2 YFSETQ. CDR3 coding DNA: TGCGCCAGCAGCTCGGAACCGGGACAGAGCTATGGCTACACCTTC. As protein: CASSSEPGQSYGYTF.

The V gene is TRBV15, the J gene TRBJ1-5; D remains ambiguous. Trimming took off 0 bases at V and 4 bases at J, with 10 bases between the two ends. Germline CDR1 reads LNHNV; CDR2 reads YYDKDF (reference sequence). The CDR3 length is 15 residues. The CDR3 sequence: CATSRDLGSNQPQHF. CDR3 in DNA: TGTGCCACCAGCAGAGATTTGGGATCTAATCAGCCCCAGCATTTT.

The rearrangement links TRBV25-1 to TRBJ2-7, with D maybe TRBD2 (6 bases). The V end was cut by 6 bases, the J end by 5 bases, with 17 bases between. The CDR3 loop spans 14 amino acids. Per the germline V gene, CDR1 is MGHDK and CDR2 is SYGVNS. CDR3 residues: CASSRRDFGNEQYF. The CDR3 DNA is TGTGCCAGCAGCCGGAGGGACTTCGGGAACGAGCAGTACTTC.

The CDR3 DNA sequence: TGTGCCAGCAGCTTTTGGCAGGGCCGAAGTAGGGAGACCCAGTACTTC. It specifies CASSFWQGRSRETQYF. The chain is built from TRBV5-6 and TRBJ2-5; D possibly corresponds to TRBD1 (5 bases). This CDR3 comprises 16 residues. The germline V gene has CDR1 SGHDT and CDR2 YYEEEE. Trimming took 2 bases from V and 5 from J, leaving 19 bases between them.

The chain joins TRBV9 to TRBJ1-5; no clear D. Germline V lookup: CDR1 SGDLS, CDR2 YYNGEE. The ends were cut back, 0 bases at V and 0 bases at J, with 10 bases in the middle. This CDR3 is 16 amino acids long. CDR3 residues: CASSVGAGYSNQPQHF. CDR3 bases: TGTGCCAGCAGCGTAGGGGCCGGTTATAGCAATCAGCCCCAGCATTTT.

This clone appeared once. The CDR3 region is CATTGQGYSPLHF. The CDR3 coding sequence is TGTGCCACAACGGGACAGGGGTATTCACCCCTCCACTTT. V and J are TRBV30 and TRBJ1-6; 10 nucleotides agree with TRBD1. The CDR3 runs 13 residues. Germline V lookup: CDR1 GTSNPN, CDR2 SVGIG (reference sequence). Losses at the gene ends were 8 bases for V and 8 bases for J; bases not matched to a gene: 6.

V is TRBV6-5 and J is TRBJ2-7, with D maybe TRBD1 (6 bases). The V end was cut by 6 bases, the J end by 3 bases, with 12 bases between. Germline CDR1 MNHEY, CDR2 SVGAGI. This CDR3 spans 13 amino acids. As DNA, the CDR3 is TGTGCCAGCAGACAGGGCCCGGGCTACGAGCAGTACTTC. Protein: CASRQGPGYEQYF.

The chain has TRBV11-3 and TRBJ2-2, with TRBD2 matching over 7 bases. The CDR3 has 16 residues. Looked up from germline, CDR1 is SGHNT and CDR2 is YENEEA. V gave up 6 bases and J gave up 4 bases; unmatched junction bases: 11. CDR3 sequence: CASSPGEGVGTGELFF. In DNA, the CDR3 is TGTGCCAGCAGTCCGGGGGAGGGAGTCGGCACCGGGGAGCTGTTTTTT.

This clone appeared many times. This chain connects TRBV7-2 to TRBJ1-6; D unclear. Germline-derived CDR1 and CDR2 are SGHTA and FQGNSA. CDR3 length: 15 amino acids. V gave up 0 bases and J gave up 10 bases, with 13 bases separating them. The CDR3 bases are TGTGCCAGCAGCTTAGCGAGGGCAGAACAGTCACCCCTCCACTTT. This translates into CASSLARAEQSPLHF.

The V gene is TRBV2, the J gene TRBJ1-2, with D unresolved. CDR1 is SNHLY and CDR2 is FYNNEI in the germline V gene. Trimming shortened V by 4 bases and J by 2 bases, and 8 bases separated the two germline ends. The CDR3 covers 13 residues. DNA for the CDR3: TGTGCCAGCAGTGTGATCACCAACTATGGCTACACCTTC. Its translation is CASSVITNYGYTF.

This clone has a handful of counts. The chain uses TRBV29-1 and TRBJ1-1, with a possible D match to TRBD1 (6 bases). V lost 2 bases and J lost 1, with 8 bases in between. Germline V gene sequence: CDR1 SQVTM, CDR2 ANQGSEA. This CDR3 has 13 residues. CDR3 in DNA: TGCAGCGTTGAAAGGACAGAGAACACTGAAGCTTTCTTT. Residues: CSVERTENTEAFF.

This clone was counted between two and nine times. The V and J genes are TRBV28 and TRBJ2-7, with 8 bases that match TRBD1. The germline V gene has CDR1 MDHEN and CDR2 SYDVKM. Trimming at V came to 6 bases and at J to 5 bases, leaving 9 bases not matched to a gene. The CDR3 is 14 residues long. The CDR3: CASRPGQVFHEQYF. CDR3 DNA sequence: TGTGCCAGCAGGCCGGGACAGGTCTTCCACGAGCAGTACTTC.

CDR3 sequence reads: CAWDGTGNYGYTF. CDR3 DNA: TGTGCCTGGGATGGGACGGGTAACTATGGCTACACCTTC. This chain joins TRBV30 and TRBJ1-2; possibly TRBD1 for D (5 bases). The CDR3 consists of 13 residues. Per the germline V gene, CDR1 is GTSNPN and CDR2 is SVGIG (reference sequence). V was trimmed by 5 bases and J by 1 base, leaving 11 bases between them.

This clone has a handful of counts. The chain has TRBV4-1 and TRBJ2-2, with D possibly TRBD1 on 5 matching bases. The CDR3 has 18 residues. In germline, CDR1 is MGHRA, CDR2 YSYEKL. The V end was cut by 1 base, the J end by 0 bases, with 15 bases between. CDR3 region: CASSQGRVQRSNTGELFF. The CDR3 DNA reads TGCGCCAGCAGCCAAGGCAGGGTCCAACGTTCGAACACCGGGGAGCTGTTTTTT.

The chain links TRBV6-5 to TRBJ2-1, with TRBD2 as a possible D gene (6 bases). V gave up 6 bases and J gave up 6 bases, with 18 bases separating them. Germline V gene lookup returns CDR1 MNHEY and CDR2 SVGAGI. The CDR3 has 15 residues. CDR3 residues: CASRLTPGVPNEQFF. CDR3 nucleotide sequence: TGTGCCAGCAGACTGACTCCGGGGGTCCCCAATGAGCAGTTCTTC.

This chain joins TRBV7-9 and TRBJ1-2; no clear D gene. Germline V lookup: CDR1 SEHNR, CDR2 FQNEAQ (reference sequence). This CDR3 comprises 15 residues. With 3 bases removed from V and 0 bases from J, the gap between germline ends came to 11 bases. The chain's CDR3 is CASSLFPATNYGYTF. The CDR3, as DNA: TGTGCCAGCAGCTTGTTCCCGGCAACTAACTATGGCTACACCTTC.

This clone has only a few counts. The rearrangement links TRBV6-1 to TRBJ2-7; D is unresolved. V gave up 2 bases and J gave up 2 bases, with 10 bases separating them. The CDR3 has 14 amino acids. CDR1 and CDR2 (germline): MNHNS, SASEGT. The CDR3 sequence: CASSEFDMAYEQYF. In nucleotides, the CDR3 is TGTGCCAGCAGTGAATTTGACATGGCCTACGAGCAGTACTTC.